This T cell receptor (beta chain) was sequenced for a study of breast tumors, draining lymph nodes, adjacent tissues. Samples came from axillary lymph nodes draining the breast cancer. Using its own MiXCR run on the multiplex PCR reads, TCRdb lists one record per CDR3 protein. Here the sample spans some 250,000 distinct CDR3 sequences, 30% to 35% being singletons. The CDR3 runs to 13 residues. Trimming stripped 8 bases from V and 5 bases from J, with 16 bases between. Looked up from germline, CDR1 is SQVTM and CDR2 is ANQGSEA. Notes on the study in general: Compared with lymph nodes, tumors were less diverse; compared with nontumor tissue, more. Compared with basal-like, luminal-like tumors shared significantly more repertoire with nontumor tissue.

Comment on this clonotype: The antigen is undetermined.

The chain recombines TRBV29-1 with TRBJ2-1; perhaps TRBD1 as D (6 bases). This clonotype originated in a female donor with breast cancer. Some clones in this sample may be carry-over from other donors' samples. Material: axillary lymph node tissue. CDR3 amino acids: CSLMDSNHNEQFF. The CDR3 region has the DNA TGCAGCTTGATGGACAGCAACCACAATGAGCAGTTCTTC.